This TCR beta chain was captured by sequencing in a study of T cells after yellow fever vaccination. V dropped 7 bases and J dropped 0 bases, with 16 bases sitting between them. The length of the CDR3 is 15 residues. The V gene's germline CDR1 is DFQATT and CDR2 SNEGSKA (reference sequence). MiXCR was run by TCRdb on the 5' RACE reads, yielding one entry per CDR3 protein. The sample has 600,000 to 750,000 distinct CDR3 sequences; about 12% are singletons. This rearrangement joins TRBV20-1 to TRBJ1-5; D is unresolved. The receptor was derived from a young man who received the YFV17D yellow fever vaccine. Sequencing used PBMCs, obtained on the day of the yellow fever booster vaccination. CDR3 loop: CSGSGSSYSNQPQHF. The CDR3 DNA sequence: TGCAGTGGAAGCGGCAGCAGTTATAGCAATCAGCCCCAGCATTTT.